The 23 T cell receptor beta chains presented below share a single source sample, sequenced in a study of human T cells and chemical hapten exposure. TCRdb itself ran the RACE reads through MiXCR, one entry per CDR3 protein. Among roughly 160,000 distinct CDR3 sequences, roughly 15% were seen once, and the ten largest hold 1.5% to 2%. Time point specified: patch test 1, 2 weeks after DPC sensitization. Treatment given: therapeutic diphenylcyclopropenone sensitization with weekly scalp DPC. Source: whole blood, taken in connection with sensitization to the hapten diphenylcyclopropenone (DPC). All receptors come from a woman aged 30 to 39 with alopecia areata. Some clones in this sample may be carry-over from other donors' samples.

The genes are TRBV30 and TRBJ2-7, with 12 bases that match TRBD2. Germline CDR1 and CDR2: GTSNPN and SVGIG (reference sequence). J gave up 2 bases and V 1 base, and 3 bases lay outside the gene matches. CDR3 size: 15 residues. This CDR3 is CAWSGGLAGPYEQYF. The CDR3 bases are TGTGCCTGGAGTGGAGGACTAGCGGGACCCTACGAGCAGTACTTC.

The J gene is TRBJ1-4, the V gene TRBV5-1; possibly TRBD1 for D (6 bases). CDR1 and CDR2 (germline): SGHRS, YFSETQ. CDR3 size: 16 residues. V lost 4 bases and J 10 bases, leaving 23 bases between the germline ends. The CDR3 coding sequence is TGCGCCAGCAGCCCACAGTCAGGACAGCGGGAGGGAAAACTGTTTTTT. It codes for CASSPQSGQREGKLFF.

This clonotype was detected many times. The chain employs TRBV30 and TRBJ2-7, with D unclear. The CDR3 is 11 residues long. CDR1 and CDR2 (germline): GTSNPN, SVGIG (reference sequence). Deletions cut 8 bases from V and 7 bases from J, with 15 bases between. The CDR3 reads CASGTAREQYF. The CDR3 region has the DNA TGTGCCAGTGGAACGGCTAGAGAGCAGTACTTC.

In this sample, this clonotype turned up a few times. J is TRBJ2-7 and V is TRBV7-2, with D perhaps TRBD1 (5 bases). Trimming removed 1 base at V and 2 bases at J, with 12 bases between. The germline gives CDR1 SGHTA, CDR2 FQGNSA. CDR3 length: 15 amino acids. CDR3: CASSLVQQEPYEQYF. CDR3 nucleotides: TGTGCCAGCAGCTTAGTCCAACAGGAGCCCTACGAGCAGTACTTC. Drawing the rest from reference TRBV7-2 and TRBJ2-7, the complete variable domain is GAGVSQSPSNKVTEKGKDVELRCDPISGHTALYWYRQSLGQGLEFLIYFQGNSAPDKSGLPSDRFSAERTGGSVSTLTIQRTQQEDSAVYLCASSLVQQEPYEQYFGPGTRLTVT.

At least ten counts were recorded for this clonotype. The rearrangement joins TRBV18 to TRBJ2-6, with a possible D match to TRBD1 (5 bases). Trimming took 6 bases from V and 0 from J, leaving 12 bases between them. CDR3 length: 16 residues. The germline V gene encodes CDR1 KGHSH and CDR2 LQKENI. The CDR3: CASSPQGNSGANVLTF. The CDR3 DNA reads TGTGCCAGCTCCCCCCAGGGTAACTCTGGGGCCAACGTCCTGACTTTC.

As DNA, the CDR3 is TGTGCCAGCAGCCTAGACTCCGGGGACACTGAAGCTTTCTTT. This encodes CASSLDSGDTEAFF. This sequence joins TRBV5-4 and TRBJ1-1, with D uncertain. Germline CDR1 is SGHNT and CDR2 is YYREEE (reference sequence). The CDR3 extends over 14 amino acids. V was clipped by 4 bases and J by 3 bases, with 13 bases between them.

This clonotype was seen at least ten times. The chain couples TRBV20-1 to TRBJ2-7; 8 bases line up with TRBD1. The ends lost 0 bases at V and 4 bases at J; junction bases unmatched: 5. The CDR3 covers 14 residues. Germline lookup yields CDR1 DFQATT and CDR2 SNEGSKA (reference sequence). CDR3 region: CSARDSRGLYEQYF. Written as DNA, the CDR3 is TGCAGTGCTAGAGATAGCAGGGGGCTTTACGAGCAGTACTTC.

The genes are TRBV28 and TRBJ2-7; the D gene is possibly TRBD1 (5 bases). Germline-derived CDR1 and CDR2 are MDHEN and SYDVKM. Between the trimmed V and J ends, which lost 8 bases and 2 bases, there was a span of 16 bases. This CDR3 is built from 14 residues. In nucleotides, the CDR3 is TGTGCCAGCGGGCTAGAGACAGCCCCCTACGAGCAGTACTTC. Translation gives CASGLETAPYEQYF.

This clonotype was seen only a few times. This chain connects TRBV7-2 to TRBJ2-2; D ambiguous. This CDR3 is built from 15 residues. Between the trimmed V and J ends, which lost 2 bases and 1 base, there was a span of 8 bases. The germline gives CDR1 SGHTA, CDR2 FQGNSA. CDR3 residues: CASSLLGWNTGELFF. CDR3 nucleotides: TGTGCCAGCAGCTTATTAGGCTGGAACACCGGGGAGCTGTTTTTT.

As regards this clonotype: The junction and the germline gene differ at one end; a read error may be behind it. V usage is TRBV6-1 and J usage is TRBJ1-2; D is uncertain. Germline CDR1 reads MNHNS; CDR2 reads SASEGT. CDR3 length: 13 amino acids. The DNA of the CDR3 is TGTGCCAGCAGGGAAGGACGGAACTATGGCTACACCTTC. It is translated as CASREGRNYGYTF.

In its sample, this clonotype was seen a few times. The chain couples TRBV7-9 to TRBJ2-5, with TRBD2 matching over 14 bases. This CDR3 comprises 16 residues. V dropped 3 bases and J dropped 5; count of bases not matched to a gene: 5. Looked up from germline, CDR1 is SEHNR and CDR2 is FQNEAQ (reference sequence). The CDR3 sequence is CASSFGLAGGPETQYF. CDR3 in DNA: TGTGCCAGCAGCTTCGGACTAGCGGGAGGTCCGGAGACCCAGTACTTC.

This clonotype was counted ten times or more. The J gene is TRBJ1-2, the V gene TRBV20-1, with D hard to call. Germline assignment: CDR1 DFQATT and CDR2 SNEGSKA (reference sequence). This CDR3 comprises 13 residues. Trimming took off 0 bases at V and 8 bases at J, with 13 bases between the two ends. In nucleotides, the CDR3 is TGCAGTGCTAGAGATCTTGGGAACTGGGGCTACACCTTC. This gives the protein CSARDLGNWGYTF.

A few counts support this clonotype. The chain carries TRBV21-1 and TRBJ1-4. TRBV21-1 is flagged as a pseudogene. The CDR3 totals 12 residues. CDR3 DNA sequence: TGTGCCAGCAGCAAAGAGGTGAAAAAACTGTTTTTT. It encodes CASSKEVKKLFF.

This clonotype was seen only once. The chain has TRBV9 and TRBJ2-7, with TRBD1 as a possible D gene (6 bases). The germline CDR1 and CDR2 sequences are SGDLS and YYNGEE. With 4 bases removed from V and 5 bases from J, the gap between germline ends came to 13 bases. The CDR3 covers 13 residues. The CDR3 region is CASSRDRTHEQYF. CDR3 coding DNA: TGTGCCAGCAGCCGAGACAGGACCCACGAGCAGTACTTC.

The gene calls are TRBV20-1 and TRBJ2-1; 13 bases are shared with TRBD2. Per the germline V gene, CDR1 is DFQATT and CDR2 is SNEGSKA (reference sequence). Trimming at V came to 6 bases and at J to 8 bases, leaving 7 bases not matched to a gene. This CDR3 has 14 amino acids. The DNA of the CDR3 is TGCAGTGCCCTTACTAGCGGGAGGGCCGATGAGCAGTTCTTC. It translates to CSALTSGRADEQFF.

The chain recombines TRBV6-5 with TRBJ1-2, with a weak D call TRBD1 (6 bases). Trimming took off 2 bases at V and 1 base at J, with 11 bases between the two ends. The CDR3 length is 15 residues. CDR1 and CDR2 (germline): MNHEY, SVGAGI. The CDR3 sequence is CASSYGQRDNYGYTF. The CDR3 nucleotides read TGTGCCAGCAGTTACGGACAGCGGGATAACTATGGCTACACCTTC.

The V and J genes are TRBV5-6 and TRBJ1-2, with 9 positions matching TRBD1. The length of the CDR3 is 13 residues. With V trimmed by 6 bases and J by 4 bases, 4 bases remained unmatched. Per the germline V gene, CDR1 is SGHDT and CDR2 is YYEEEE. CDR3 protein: CASTRDRVYGYTF. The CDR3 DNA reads TGTGCCAGCACCCGGGACAGGGTCTATGGCTACACCTTC. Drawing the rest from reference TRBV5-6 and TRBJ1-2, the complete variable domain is DAGVTQSPTHLIKTRGQQVTLRCSPKSGHDTVSWYQQALGQGPQFIFQYYEEEERQRGNFPDRFSGHQFPNYSSELNVNALLLGDSALYLCASTRDRVYGYTFGSGTRLTVV.

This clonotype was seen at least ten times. The CDR3 bases are TGTGCCAGCTCTCCCGGGGGGGATCACTATGGCTACACCTTC. Translation: CASSPGGDHYGYTF. The chain is built from TRBV28 and TRBJ1-2; a possible D gene is TRBD1 (5 bases). The germline CDR1 and CDR2 sequences are MDHEN and SYDVKM. This CDR3 is built from 14 residues. V was cut by 8 bases and J by 3 bases, with 16 bases left in between.

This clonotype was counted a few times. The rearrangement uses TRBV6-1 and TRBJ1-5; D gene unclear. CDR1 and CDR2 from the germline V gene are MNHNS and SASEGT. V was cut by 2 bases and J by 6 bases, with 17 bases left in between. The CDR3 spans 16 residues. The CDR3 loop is CASSEWSESVSQPQHF. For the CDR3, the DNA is TGTGCCAGCAGTGAATGGTCAGAGTCAGTGAGTCAGCCCCAGCATTTT.

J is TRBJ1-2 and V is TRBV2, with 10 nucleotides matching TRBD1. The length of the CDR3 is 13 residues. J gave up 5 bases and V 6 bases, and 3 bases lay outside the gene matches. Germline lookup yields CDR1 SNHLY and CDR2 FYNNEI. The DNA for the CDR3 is TGTGCCAGCAGACGGGACAGGGGTTATGGCTACACCTTC. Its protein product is CASRRDRGYGYTF.

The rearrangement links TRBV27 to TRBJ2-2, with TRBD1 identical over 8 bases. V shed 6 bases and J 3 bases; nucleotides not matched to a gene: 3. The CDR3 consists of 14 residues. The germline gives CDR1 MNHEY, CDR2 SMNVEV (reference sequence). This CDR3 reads CASRTGADTGELFF. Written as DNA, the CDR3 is TGTGCCAGCAGGACAGGGGCGGACACCGGGGAGCTGTTTTTT.

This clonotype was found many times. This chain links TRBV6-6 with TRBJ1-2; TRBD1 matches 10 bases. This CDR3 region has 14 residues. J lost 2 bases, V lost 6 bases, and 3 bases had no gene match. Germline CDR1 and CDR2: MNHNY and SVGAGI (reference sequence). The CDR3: CASSRDRGNYGYTF. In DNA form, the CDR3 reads TGTGCCAGCAGCCGGGACAGGGGCAACTATGGCTACACCTTC.

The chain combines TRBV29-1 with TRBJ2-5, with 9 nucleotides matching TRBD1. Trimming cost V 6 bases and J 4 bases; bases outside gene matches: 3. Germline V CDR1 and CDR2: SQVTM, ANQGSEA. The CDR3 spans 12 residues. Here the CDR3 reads CSVETGGETQYF. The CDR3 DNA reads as TGCAGCGTAGAGACAGGGGGAGAGACCCAGTACTTC.